Below are 24 T cell receptor beta chains sequenced from a single sample in a study of blood T cell repertoires in COVID-19 (dated by TCRdb to the early 2020s). The library was generated by the immunoSEQ multiplex PCR assay. What TCRdb holds here is the immuneACCESS table cut down to in-frame rearrangements. Part of the clones is not present; checked against another copy, under half of the missing clones reflect an unresolved V gene, and the others are unexplained. The sample yields fewer than 30,000 clones; 94% were counted once. In total, the top ten clones hold 4% of the sample. The sample consisted of peripheral blood. All receptors derive from a human donor with active COVID-19. The donor label of this sample is uncertain.

The rearrangement links TRBV5-4 to TRBJ2-5; possibly TRBD1 for D (7 bases). CDR3 length equals 17 residues. Germline V gene lookup returns CDR1 SGHNT and CDR2 YYREEE (reference sequence). The germline V and J ends were trimmed by 4 bases and 2 bases, with 21 bases remaining between them. CDR3: CASSPPGGSRLQETQYF. As DNA, the CDR3 is TGTGCCAGCAGCCCACCAGGGGGGTCGAGGTTACAAGAGACCCAGTACTTC.

The chain has TRBV10-3 and TRBJ2-7; 10 nucleotides line up with TRBD1. J lost 7 bases, V lost 5 bases, and 5 bases had no gene match. Germline V CDR1 and CDR2: ENHRY, SYGVKD. The CDR3 has 13 residues. CDR3 in amino acids: CAISRDRGVEQYF. DNA for the CDR3: TGTGCCATCAGTCGGGACAGGGGAGTTGAGCAGTACTTC.

Note on this clone: No conserved phenylalanine or tryptophan ends this CDR3, so it is likely a read error. Because the CDR3's place on the DNA is in doubt, the DNA is left out and the CDR3 is given as listed by TCRdb. V and J are TRBV11-3 and TRBJ1-4; the table calls TRBD1, which could not be checked here. The CDR3 has 12 residues if both end residues are counted. CDR1 is SGHNT, CDR2 YENEEA, per germline. CDR3: CASSLRDSLVMV.

The rearrangement joins TRBV6-6 to TRBJ2-7, with 7 bases matching TRBD1. Germline-derived CDR1 and CDR2 are MNHNY and SVGAGI (reference sequence). V shed 7 bases, J shed 0 bases, and the junction held 9 bases outside the gene matches. The CDR3 is 15 amino acids. CDR3 bases: TGTGCCAGCAACGAAAGACAGGGAATCTCCTACGAGCAGTACTTC. Translated: CASNERQGISYEQYF.

This clone was seen only once. The chain recombines TRBV6-5 with TRBJ1-2, with a tentative D call TRBD1 (6 bases). The CDR3 runs to 15 residues. Trimming stripped 4 bases from V and 8 bases from J, with 20 bases between. In germline, CDR1 is MNHEY, CDR2 SVGAGI. The chain's CDR3 is CASSSKSGVITGYTF. Written as DNA, the CDR3 is TGTGCCAGCAGTTCGAAGTCAGGGGTAATTACAGGCTACACCTTC.

The genes are TRBV5-4 and TRBJ2-3, with D maybe TRBD2 (5 bases). The CDR3 loop spans 15 amino acids. Germline CDR1 SGHNT, CDR2 YYREEE (reference sequence). Trimming cost V 0 bases and J 4 bases, with 12 bases left between them. CDR3 nucleotide sequence: TGTGCCAGCAGCTTGGGGCTAGCTGACGCAGATACGCAGTATTTT. This codes for CASSLGLADADTQYF.

This chain's CDR3 is CASSFLQGDGNTIYF. DNA of the CDR3: TGTGCCAGCAGCTTTTTACAGGGAGACGGAAACACCATATATTTT. The genes are TRBV5-6 and TRBJ1-3, with D possibly being TRBD1 (6 bases). Germline V CDR1 and CDR2: SGHDT, YYEEEE. The CDR3 runs 15 residues. V dropped 2 bases and J dropped 4 bases, with 13 bases sitting between them.

The chain links TRBV3-1 (or the pseudogene TRBV3-2) to TRBJ2-5, with D perhaps TRBD2 (6 bases). Per the germline V gene, CDR1 is LGHDT and CDR2 is YNNKEL (reference sequence). V lost 0 bases, J lost 11 bases, and 16 bases lay in between. The CDR3 covers 14 residues. As DNA, the CDR3 is TGTGCCAGCAGCCAAGATTGGGGGGTGTGGGAGCAGTACTTC. Its protein is CASSQDWGVWEQYF.

The gene calls are TRBV12-3 or TRBV12-4 and TRBJ1-1; a possible D gene is TRBD1 (6 bases). This CDR3 contains 11 residues. V gave up 6 bases and J gave up 10 bases, with 12 bases separating them. The CDR3 region has the DNA TGTGCCAGCAGGCAGGGGAAATTAGCTTTCTTT. It translates to CASRQGKLAFF.

This chain joins TRBV12-3 or TRBV12-4 and TRBJ2-1, with 7 bases aligning to TRBD1. V shed 6 bases and J 6 bases; nucleotides not matched to a gene: 2. This CDR3 has 12 amino acids. In DNA form, the CDR3 reads TGTGCCAGCAGGACAGGGAGCAATGAGCAGTTCTTC. Protein sequence: CASRTGSNEQFF.

This clone has only one observation. This chain links TRBV6-1 with TRBJ1-2; no firm D call. Trimming took off 3 bases at V and 13 bases at J, with 9 bases between the two ends. Germline V gene data show CDR1 as MNHNS and CDR2 as SASEGT. The CDR3 spans 10 residues. CDR3 DNA: TGTGCCAGCAGTGAGCGAGATACCACCTTC. Its protein product is CASSERDTTF.

This chain uses TRBV2 with TRBJ1-2, with 8 positions matching TRBD1. The CDR3 consists of 15 residues. Germline V gene lookup returns CDR1 SNHLY and CDR2 FYNNEI. Germline trimming cut 4 bases from V and 6 bases from J; bases unmatched to any gene: 10. CDR3 amino acids: CASSVFQGAINGYTF. For the CDR3, the DNA is TGTGCCAGCAGTGTATTCCAGGGGGCGATCAATGGCTACACCTTC.

In DNA, the CDR3 is TGTGCCACCAGTGAGTCGGCGGGAGAGACCCAGTACTTC. It specifies CATSESAGETQYF. V gene TRBV24-1 combines with J gene TRBJ2-5; tentative D call: TRBD2 (5 bases). The CDR3 has 13 amino acids. Trimming cost V 4 bases and J 4 bases, with 9 bases left between them. The germline CDR1 and CDR2 sequences are KGHDR and SFDVKD.

V usage is TRBV28 and J usage is TRBJ1-5; D remains ambiguous. The V end was cut by 10 bases, the J end by 0 bases, with 10 bases between. Germline-derived CDR1 and CDR2 are MDHEN and SYDVKM. The CDR3 has 13 residues. The CDR3 nucleotides are TGTGCCATCTTGACGGGTAGCAATCAGCCCCAGCATTTT. Its translation is CAILTGSNQPQHF. Together with reference TRBV28 and TRBJ1-5, the CDR3 gives the full variable domain: DVKVTQSSRYLVKRTGEKVFLECVQDMDHENMFWYRQDPGLGLRLIYFSYDVKMKEKGDIPEGYSVSREKKERFSLILESASTNQTSMYLCAILTGSNQPQHFGDGTRLSIL.

The rearrangement uses TRBV2 and TRBJ2-1, with 10 positions matching TRBD2. This CDR3 is built from 16 residues. The J segment lost 5 bases and the V segment lost 3 bases, leaving 7 bases of the junction unmatched. Germline V CDR1 and CDR2: SNHLY, FYNNEI. The DNA of the CDR3 is TGTGCCAGCAGTGACTGGACTAGCGGCACTCACAATGAGCAGTTCTTC. Its translation: CASSDWTSGTHNEQFF.

The chain carries TRBV7-9 and TRBJ2-7; D possibly corresponds to TRBD1 (8 bases). V lost 2 bases, J lost 7 bases, and 12 bases lay in between. This CDR3 spans 13 amino acids. Germline CDR1 reads SEHNR; CDR2 reads FQNEAQ (reference sequence). The CDR3 DNA sequence: TGTGCCAGCAGCTTAAACAGGGGGGGAGAGCAGTACTTC. Amino acids: CASSLNRGGEQYF.

CDR3 region: CSATIRDWLFF. The DNA of the CDR3 is TGCAGCGCGACAATCCGGGACTGGCTGTTTTTT. The V and J genes are TRBV29-1 and TRBJ2-2; D perhaps matches TRBD2 (6 bases). The CDR3 is 11 residues long. The germline V gene has CDR1 SQVTM and CDR2 ANQGSEA. V was cut by 7 bases and J by 13 bases, with 16 bases left in between.

This chain joins TRBV2 and TRBJ2-7, with a tentative D call TRBD2 (6 bases). Germline V gene data show CDR1 as SNHLY and CDR2 as FYNNEI. This CDR3 comprises 12 residues. V was pared by 3 bases and J by 7 bases, with 10 bases between. DNA of the CDR3: TGTGCCAGCAGTGATGCAGGGAGGGAGCAGTACTTC. Translating it yields CASSDAGREQYF.

This chain connects TRBV3-1 (or the pseudogene TRBV3-2) to TRBJ2-1, with a possible D match to TRBD2 (5 bases). The CDR3 extends over 13 amino acids. From germline, CDR1 is LGHDT and CDR2 YNNKEL (reference sequence). Trimming removed 1 base at V and 7 bases at J, with 8 bases between. This chain's CDR3 is CASSQVSGNEQFF. CDR3 DNA: TGTGCCAGCAGCCAAGTTTCGGGAAATGAGCAGTTCTTC.

As DNA, the CDR3 is TGTGCCAGCAGTCAGGAGCGAGGAGGGAATGAAAAACTGTTTTTT. This translates into CASSQERGGNEKLFF. V gene TRBV28 combines with J gene TRBJ1-4; D is ambiguous. Trimming took off 5 bases at V and 5 bases at J, with 15 bases between the two ends. In germline, CDR1 is MDHEN, CDR2 SYDVKM. This CDR3 has 15 residues.

The rearrangement links TRBV7-2 to TRBJ1-5; TRBD1 agrees at 9 bases. The CDR3 loop spans 16 amino acids. Germline V gene sequence: CDR1 SGHTA, CDR2 FQGNSA. V lost 2 bases, J lost 3 bases, and 5 bases stayed unmatched. In DNA, the CDR3 is TGTGCCAGCAGCTTAACCGGGACAGGGATCAATCAGCCCCAGCATTTT. Translation gives CASSLTGTGINQPQHF. The variable domain in full, completed from reference TRBV7-2 and TRBJ1-5, reads GAGVSQSPSNKVTEKGKDVELRCDPISGHTALYWYRQSLGQGLEFLIYFQGNSAPDKSGLPSDRFSAERTGGSVSTLTIQRTQQEDSAVYLCASSLTGTGINQPQHFGDGTRLSIL.

This clone was observed a single time. The V and J genes are TRBV4-2 and TRBJ2-1, with D possibly being TRBD2 (5 bases). Looked up from germline, CDR1 is LGHNA and CDR2 is YNFKEQ. Deletions cut 0 bases from V and 5 bases from J, with 14 bases between. The CDR3 spans 16 residues. This CDR3 reads CASSQEPSGINNEQFF. The CDR3 coding sequence is TGTGCCAGCAGCCAAGAACCCTCCGGGATCAACAATGAGCAGTTCTTC.

The chain couples TRBV19 to TRBJ1-2, with a tentative D call TRBD1 (6 bases). V was cut by 1 base and J by 2 bases, with 8 bases left in between. Germline lookup yields CDR1 LNHDA and CDR2 SQIVND (reference sequence). This CDR3 region has 14 residues. The CDR3 protein is CASSIADRNYGYTF. CDR3 bases: TGTGCCAGTAGTATAGCGGACAGAAACTATGGCTACACCTTC.

The V and J genes are TRBV27 and TRBJ1-1; no firm D call. This CDR3 comprises 13 residues. Trimming left V 3 bases short and J 1 base short, with 6 bases between. Germline lookup yields CDR1 MNHEY and CDR2 SMNVEV (reference sequence). CDR3 loop: CASSFAGNTEAFF. CDR3 sequence (DNA): TGTGCCAGCAGTTTCGCAGGGAACACTGAAGCTTTCTTT.